This record covers a single T cell receptor beta chain. These data come from a study of blood T cell repertoires in COVID-19. Study at large: Both acute and convalescent COVID-19 samples were obtained from the United States, Italy and Spain. Sources were T cells, B-cell-depleted T cells, or PBMCs; the material itself was cDNA or gDNA.

CDR1 and CDR2 (germline): GTSNPN, SVGIG (reference sequence). CDR3 length equals 17 residues. V dropped 3 bases and J dropped 0 bases, with 20 bases sitting between them. Original data processing: Scientists estimated how many nucleated cells there were by amplifying reference gene primers. Clones were read by immunoSEQ multiplex PCR, and TCRdb kept only the in-frame ones, dropping some. From that table come the V and J calls and clone size; the DNA was used to work out D and trimming. Among some 55,000 clones, 90% were seen once, and the ten largest hold about 3%. The gene calls are TRBV30 and TRBJ1-2, with TRBD1 as a possible D gene (5 bases). The source material was peripheral blood. The receptor comes from a human donor in a cohort sampled during active COVID-19. The CDR3 loop reads CAWSPPTGFRSNYGYTF. The CDR3 region has the DNA TGTGCCTGGAGCCCCCCTACAGGTTTTAGATCTAACTATGGCTACACCTTC.